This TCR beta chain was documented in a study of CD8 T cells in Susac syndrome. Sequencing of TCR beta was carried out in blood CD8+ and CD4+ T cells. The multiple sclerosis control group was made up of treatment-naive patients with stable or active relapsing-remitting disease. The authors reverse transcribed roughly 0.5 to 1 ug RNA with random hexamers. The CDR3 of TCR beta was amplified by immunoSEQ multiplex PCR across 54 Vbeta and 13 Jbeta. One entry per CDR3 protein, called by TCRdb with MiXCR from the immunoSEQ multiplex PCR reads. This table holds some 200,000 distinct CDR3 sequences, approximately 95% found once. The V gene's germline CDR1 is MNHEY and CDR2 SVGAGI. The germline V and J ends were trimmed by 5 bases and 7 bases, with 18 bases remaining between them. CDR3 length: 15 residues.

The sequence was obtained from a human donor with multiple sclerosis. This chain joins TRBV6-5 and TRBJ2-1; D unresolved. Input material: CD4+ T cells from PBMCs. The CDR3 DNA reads TGTGCCAGCAGTCCGTGGTCCCCACCCACGAATGAGCAGTTCTTC. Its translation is CASSPWSPPTNEQFF.